The T cell receptor beta chain under discussion was sequenced for a study of blood T cell repertoires in COVID-19. Study at large: From the United States, Italy and Spain came samples of acute and convalescent COVID-19. T cells, B-cell-depleted T cells, or PBMCs provided the cDNA or gDNA that served as material.

TCRdb's table, derived via immunoSEQ multiplex PCR, lists solely in-frame clones and lacks some. The sample holds about 220,000 clones; approximately 85% are singletons and the top ten take under 2.5%. CDR3 length: 13 residues. J gave up 5 bases and V 6 bases, and 6 bases lay outside the gene matches. Germline lookup yields CDR1 SGHVS and CDR2 FNYEAQ. This clone occurred once. The Seattle patients, enrolled during active infection, were followed longitudinally. The sample taken for sequencing was peripheral blood. This sequence joins TRBV7-6 and TRBJ2-5, with 7 bases aligning to TRBD1. This TCR was sampled from a woman aged 70-85 years with COVID-19, enrolled during active disease. This chain's CDR3 is CASRRQGTETQYF. The DNA of the CDR3 is TGTGCCAGCAGGAGACAGGGAACCGAGACCCAGTACTTC.